This T cell receptor (beta chain) emerged from a study of cytomegalovirus exposure and HLA in healthy donors. The CDR3 consists of 14 residues. The V and J ends lost 5 bases and 7 bases, in that order; junction bases with no gene match: 6. Looked up from germline, CDR1 is SGHTA and CDR2 is FQGNSA. Profiled with immunoSEQ multiplex PCR; TCRdb holds only in-frame clones, not every one. The data hold around 190,000 clones, with 86% observed a single time. This chain uses TRBV7-2 with TRBJ2-3, with TRBD1 matching 10 bases. The sample was PBMCs. This TCR derives from a man aged 25 to 40 in good health and CMV-seropositive. CDR3 DNA sequence: TGTGCCAGCAGCCCGGACAGGGGGAGAAATACGCAGTATTTT. This sequence encodes CASSPDRGRNTQYF.